This T cell receptor beta chain was retrieved from a study of neurological immune-mediated disorders (dated by TCRdb to between 2018 and 2021). Background for the entire study: Among the 34 multiple sclerosis patients, relapsing-remitting MS accounted for around 30 and secondary progressive MS accounted for 3. Peripheral blood TCR-beta repertoires from HTLV-I-associated myelopathy (HAM/TSP) patients, multiple sclerosis patients and healthy controls were compared by UMI-based sequencing. The 106 TCR-beta libraries covered PBMC samples along with longitudinal samples, technical triplicates, and paired sorted CD4+ and CD8+ T-cell subsets. The cohort was made up of 68 subjects, consisting of around 15 HAM/TSP patients, roughly 35 multiple sclerosis patients and 20 healthy controls. Longitudinal HAM/TSP and healthy donors had 3 time-points each (roughly 3-45 month intervals).

This clonotype appeared a single time. Its antigen specificity is not known. One end of the junction fails to match germline, which may point to a read error. The time point label for this specimen denotes: longitudinal time-point 2. For the unsorted PBMC libraries, 2 million PBMCs were stored in RNAlater at -80 degrees C until RNA extraction and were used to generate the libraries. Multiple sclerosis patients were enrolled in a US clinical protocol under which disease progression was evaluated by magnetic resonance imaging. Peripheral blood underwent Ficoll-Hypaque density gradient centrifugation to isolate PBMCs, which were then cryopreserved in liquid nitrogen. Its CDR3 holds 16 amino acids, cysteine through phenylalanine. The kept DNA is CDR3 alone, 48 bases in frame from the first base. The germline V gene yields MRHNA for CDR1 and SNTAGT for CDR2. Overall results and qualifications from the work: Repertoires from 18 of 34 MS patients were grouped by phylogenetic analysis into a cluster of related CDR3 sequences, suggesting a possible repertoire-level signature. Across subjects, expanded clones never shared an identical CDR3 amino acid sequence, which suggests that the TCR-beta repertoires in every group were private. TCR clonal expansion was highest in HAM/TSP patients and lowest in MS patients, with MS patients falling below even healthy controls. No clinical or MRI features were associated with the MS cluster, and the authors said that larger cohorts are needed.

cDNA synthesis used template-switch 5'RACE with a primer carrying a 10-nucleotide random unique molecular identifier tagging each TCR transcript. Every sequencing run covered 15-18 subjects and yielded more than 170 million TCR-beta sequences. The RNeasy kit was used for extraction of total RNA. The KAPA Real-time Library Amplification kit was used to amplify TCR-beta VDJ regions with primers for the TCR constant region and the 5'RACE anchor. A first PCR added sample indexes and Illumina adaptors, after which a second PCR increased the library yield. After Ampure bead purification, the roughly 650 bp TCR product was size-selected on a 2% E-gel SizeSelection system. Before pooling, libraries had their quality checked on a Bioanalyzer, their concentration measured with Qubit, and their quantity determined with the Kapa Library Quantification kit. An Illumina HiSeq 2500 sequenced the libraries paired-end 2 x 150 bp. To increase sequence diversity, about 25-31% phiX was spiked into each library pool. Per the source publication's procedure: Quality-filtered reads were processed with the UMI-based MiGEC pipeline, which removed over 75% of raw TCR sequences during error correction. VDJ genes were aligned to IMGT germline references, and clonotypes were defined by unique CDR3 amino acid sequence plus V-J genes. VDJtools evaluated clonal expansion, Shannon diversity and CDR3 relatedness (CalcPairwiseDistances, ClusterSamples); CLCbio workbench built phylogenetic trees. Clones with at least 8 unique UMIs were defined as expanded, with this threshold being based on coefficient-of-variation modelling across technical triplicates. TCRdb applied fastp at Q25 and MiXCR to the public reads, then kept only in-frame beta chains. Each CDR3 protein appears once, grouped with its most common genes and DNA. The V and J calls were not made by the authors but by TCRdb's processing. A total of approximately 80,000 distinct CDR3 sequences appear in this sample, approximately 6% of them only once. Jointly, the top ten make up roughly 7.9% of the sample.

Sequencing was carried out using PBMCs. The V and J genes are TRBV6-4 and TRBJ2-3, and TRBD2 aligns with 11 junction nucleotides. This sequence was found in a woman in her sixties or seventies with multiple sclerosis. Read as DNA, the sequence is TGTGCCAGCAGCGGGAGACTAGCGGGAAGCACAGATACACAGTATTTT. This encodes CASSGRLAGSTDTQYF.